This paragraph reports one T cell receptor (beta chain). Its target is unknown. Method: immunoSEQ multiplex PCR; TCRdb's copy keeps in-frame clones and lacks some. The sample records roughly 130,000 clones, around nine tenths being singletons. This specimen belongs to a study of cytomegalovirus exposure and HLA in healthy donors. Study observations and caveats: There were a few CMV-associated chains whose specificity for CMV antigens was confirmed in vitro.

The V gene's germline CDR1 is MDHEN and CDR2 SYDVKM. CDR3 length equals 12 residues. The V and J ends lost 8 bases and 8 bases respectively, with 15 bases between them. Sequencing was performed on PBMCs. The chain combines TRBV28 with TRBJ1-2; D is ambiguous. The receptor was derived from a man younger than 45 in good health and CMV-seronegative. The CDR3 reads CASGLGGWGYTF. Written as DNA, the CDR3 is TGTGCCAGCGGGTTAGGAGGTTGGGGCTACACCTTC.